This record covers a single T cell receptor (beta chain). Some clones are missing from TCRdb's copy, which holds only in-frame ones; the method was immunoSEQ multiplex PCR. The sample lists about 50,000 clones, approximately 90% occurring once. This sample stems from a study of T cell changes during pregnancy in multiple sclerosis. The material sequenced was CD4+ T cells from peripheral blood mononuclear cells, taken after pregnancy. This TCR derives from a female donor with multiple sclerosis, enrolled in a pregnancy study.

The CDR3 nucleotides are TGTGCCAGCAGCTTAGCGCGGGGGGTGGGCAATCAGCCCCAGCATTTT. It is translated as CASSLARGVGNQPQHF. The chain recombines TRBV7-8 with TRBJ1-5; D is perhaps TRBD1 (5 bases). CDR1 and CDR2 (germline): SGHVS, FQNEAQ. Trimming removed 0 bases at V and 2 bases at J, with 11 bases between. The CDR3 is 16 amino acids.